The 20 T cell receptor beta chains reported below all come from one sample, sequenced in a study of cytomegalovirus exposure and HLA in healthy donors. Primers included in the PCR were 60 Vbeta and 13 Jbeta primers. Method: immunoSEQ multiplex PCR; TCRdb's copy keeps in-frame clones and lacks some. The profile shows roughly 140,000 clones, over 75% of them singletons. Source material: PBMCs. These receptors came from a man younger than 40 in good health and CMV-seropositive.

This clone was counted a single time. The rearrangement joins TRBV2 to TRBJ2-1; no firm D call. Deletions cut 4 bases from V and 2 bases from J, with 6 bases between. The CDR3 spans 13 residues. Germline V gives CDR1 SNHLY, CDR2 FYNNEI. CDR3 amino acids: CASSVFPYNEQFF. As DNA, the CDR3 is TGTGCCAGCAGTGTCTTCCCCTACAATGAGCAGTTCTTC.

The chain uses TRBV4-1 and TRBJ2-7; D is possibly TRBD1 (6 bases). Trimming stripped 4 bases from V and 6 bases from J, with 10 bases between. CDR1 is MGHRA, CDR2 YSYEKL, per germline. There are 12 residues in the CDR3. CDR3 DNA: TGCGCCAGCAGCCCAACAGGGCGCGAGCAGTACTTC. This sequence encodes CASSPTGREQYF.

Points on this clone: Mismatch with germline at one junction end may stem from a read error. CDR3: CSSSLTEPNYGYTF. Written as DNA, the CDR3 is TGTTCCAGCAGCTTAACAGAACCGAACTATGGCTACACCTTC. The chain links TRBV7-9 to TRBJ1-2; D not certain. The CDR3 loop spans 14 amino acids. Germline CDR1 reads SEHNR; CDR2 reads FQNEAQ (reference sequence).

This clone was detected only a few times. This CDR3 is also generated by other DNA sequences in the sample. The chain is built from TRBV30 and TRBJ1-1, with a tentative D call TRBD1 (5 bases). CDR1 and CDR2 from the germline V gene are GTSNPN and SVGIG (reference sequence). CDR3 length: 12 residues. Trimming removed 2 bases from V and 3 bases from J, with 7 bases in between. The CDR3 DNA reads TGTGCCTGGAGTCGGGGGGACACTGAAGCTTTCTTT. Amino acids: CAWSRGDTEAFF.

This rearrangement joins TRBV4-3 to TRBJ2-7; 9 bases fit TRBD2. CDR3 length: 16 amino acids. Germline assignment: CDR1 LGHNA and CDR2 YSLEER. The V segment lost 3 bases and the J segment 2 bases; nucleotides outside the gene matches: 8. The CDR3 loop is CASSHGGAGGTYEQYF. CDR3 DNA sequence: TGCGCCAGCAGCCACGGAGGGGCGGGGGGGACCTACGAGCAGTACTTC.

CDR3 residues: CASSRSRDLYDEQYF. The CDR3 nucleotides read TGCGCCAGCAGCCGGAGTCGGGATCTCTACGACGAGCAGTACTTC. The J gene is TRBJ2-7, the V gene TRBV4-1, with D possibly TRBD2 on 5 matching bases. The germline gives CDR1 MGHRA, CDR2 YSYEKL. V lost 4 bases to trimming and J lost 5 bases, with 18 bases between them. The CDR3 is 15 residues long.

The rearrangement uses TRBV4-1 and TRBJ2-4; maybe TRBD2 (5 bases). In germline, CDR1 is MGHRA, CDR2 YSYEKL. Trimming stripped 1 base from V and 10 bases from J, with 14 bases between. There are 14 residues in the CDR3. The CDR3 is CASSQAALERIQYF. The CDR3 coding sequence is TGCGCCAGCAGCCAAGCGGCCCTCGAGCGGATTCAGTACTTC.

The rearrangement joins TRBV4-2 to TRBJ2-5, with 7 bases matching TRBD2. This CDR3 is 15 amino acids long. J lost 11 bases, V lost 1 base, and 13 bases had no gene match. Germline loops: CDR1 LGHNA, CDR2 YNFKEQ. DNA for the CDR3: TGTGCCAGCAGCCAAGGGGCGGGAGTTGTAGAGGAGCAGTACTTC. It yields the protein CASSQGAGVVEEQYF.

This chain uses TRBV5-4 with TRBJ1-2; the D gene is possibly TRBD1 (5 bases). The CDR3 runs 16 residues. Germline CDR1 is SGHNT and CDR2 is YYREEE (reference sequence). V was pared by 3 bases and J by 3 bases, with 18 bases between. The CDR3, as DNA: TGTGCCAGCAGCTCTCTCTCAGGGCGGAGACACTATGGCTACACCTTC. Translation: CASSSLSGRRHYGYTF.

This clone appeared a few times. The CDR3 here is CASSRAAVETQYF. The CDR3 nucleotides read TGTGCCAGCAGCCGGGCAGCCGTGGAGACCCAGTACTTC. The chain has TRBV14 and TRBJ2-5; D is uncertain. Germline CDR1 SGHDN, CDR2 FVKESK. This CDR3 has 13 residues. V dropped 4 bases and J dropped 5 bases, with 11 bases sitting between them.

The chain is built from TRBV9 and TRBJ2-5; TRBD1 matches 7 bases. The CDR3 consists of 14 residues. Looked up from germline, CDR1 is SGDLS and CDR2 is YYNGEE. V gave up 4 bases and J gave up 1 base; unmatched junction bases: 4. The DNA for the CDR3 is TGTGCCAGCAGCACCCGACAGGGCCAAGAGACCCAGTACTTC. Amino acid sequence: CASSTRQGQETQYF.

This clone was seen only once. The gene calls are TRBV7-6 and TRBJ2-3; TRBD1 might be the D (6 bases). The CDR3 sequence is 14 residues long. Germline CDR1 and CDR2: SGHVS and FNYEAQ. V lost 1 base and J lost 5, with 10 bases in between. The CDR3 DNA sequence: TGTGCCAGCAGCTTAGTCGAAGGGGGAGATACGCAGTATTTT. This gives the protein CASSLVEGGDTQYF. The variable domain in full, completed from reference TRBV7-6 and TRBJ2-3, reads GAGVSQSPRYKVTKRGQDVALRCDPISGHVSLYWYRQALGQGPEFLTYFNYEAQQDKSGLPNDRFSAERPEGSISTLTIQRTEQRDSAMYRCASSLVEGGDTQYFGPGTRLTVL.

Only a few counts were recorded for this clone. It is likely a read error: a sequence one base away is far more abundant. As DNA, the CDR3 is TGTGCCAGCAGTTTAGGCGGGAACACCGGGGACCTGTTTTTT. It encodes CASSLGGNTGDLFF. The gene calls are TRBV6-5 and TRBJ2-2; TRBD2 might be the D (6 bases). CDR3 size: 14 residues. The germline V gene encodes CDR1 MNHEY and CDR2 SVGAGI.

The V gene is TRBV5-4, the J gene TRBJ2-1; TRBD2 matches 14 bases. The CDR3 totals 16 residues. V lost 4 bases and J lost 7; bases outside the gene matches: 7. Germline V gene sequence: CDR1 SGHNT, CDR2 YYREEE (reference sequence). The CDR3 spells CASSRLAGGQVNEQFF. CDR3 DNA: TGTGCCAGCAGCAGACTAGCGGGGGGGCAGGTTAATGAGCAGTTCTTC.

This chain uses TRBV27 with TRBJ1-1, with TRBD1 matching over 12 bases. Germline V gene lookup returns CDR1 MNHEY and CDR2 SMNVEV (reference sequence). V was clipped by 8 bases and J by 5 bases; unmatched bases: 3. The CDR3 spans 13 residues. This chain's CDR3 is CASQGQGATEAFF. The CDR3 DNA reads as TGTGCCAGCCAGGGACAGGGGGCGACTGAAGCTTTCTTT.

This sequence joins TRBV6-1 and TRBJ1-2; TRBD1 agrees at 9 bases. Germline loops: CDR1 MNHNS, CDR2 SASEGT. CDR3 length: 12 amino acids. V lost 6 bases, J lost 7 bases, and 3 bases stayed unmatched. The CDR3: CASSRDRVGYTF. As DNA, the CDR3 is TGTGCCAGCAGCCGGGACAGGGTTGGCTACACCTTC.

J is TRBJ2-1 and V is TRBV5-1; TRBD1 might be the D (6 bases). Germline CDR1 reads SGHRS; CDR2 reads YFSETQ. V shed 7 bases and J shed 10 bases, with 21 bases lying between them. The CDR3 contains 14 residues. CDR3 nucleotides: TGCGCCAGCGGCCTAGTTACAGGGACGGAGGAGCAGTTCTTC. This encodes CASGLVTGTEEQFF.

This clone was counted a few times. The CDR3 region has the DNA TGTGCCAGCAGTGAACTAGCGGGAGGCTCCTACGAGCAGTACTTC. Translating gives CASSELAGGSYEQYF. The chain carries TRBV6-1 and TRBJ2-7; 11 bases align to TRBD2. The CDR3 runs to 15 residues. In germline, CDR1 is MNHNS, CDR2 SASEGT. V trimming: 2 bases; J trimming: 0 bases; junction bases outside the gene matches: 0.

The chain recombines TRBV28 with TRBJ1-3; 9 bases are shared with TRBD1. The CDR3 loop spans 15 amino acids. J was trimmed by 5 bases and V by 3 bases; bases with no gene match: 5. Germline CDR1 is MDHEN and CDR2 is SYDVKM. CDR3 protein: CASSFPGTGRNTIYF. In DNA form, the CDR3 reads TGTGCCAGCAGTTTTCCCGGGACAGGGAGAAACACCATATATTTT.

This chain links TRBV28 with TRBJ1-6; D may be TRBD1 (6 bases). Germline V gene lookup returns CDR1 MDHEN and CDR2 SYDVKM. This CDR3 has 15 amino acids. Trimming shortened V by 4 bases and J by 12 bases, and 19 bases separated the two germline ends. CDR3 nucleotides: TGTGCCAGCAGTTGGGGGCCGGGCGCGGGGGGACCCCTCCACTTT. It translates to CASSWGPGAGGPLHF.